These 32 T cell receptor beta chains were sequenced from one sample in a study of OX40 agonist ivuxolimab in advanced cancers. The repertoire was sequenced with immunoSEQ multiplex PCR; TCRdb's copy has only in-frame clones and lacks some. Altogether 60,000 to 85,000 clones are present, about 88% being singletons, with the ten largest covering 0.35% to 0.45%. The sequenced sample was CD4+ or CD8+ T cells sorted from blood, obtained in a trial of the OX40 agonist ivuxolimab. These receptors all stem from an adult with an advanced solid tumor such as melanoma, head and neck, liver or kidney cancer.

The genes are TRBV18 and TRBJ2-4; D gene uncertain. There are 15 residues in the CDR3. CDR1 and CDR2 (germline): KGHSH, LQKENI. Trimming pared 2 bases from V and 5 bases from J, leaving 13 bases between. The DNA of the CDR3 is TGTGCCAGCTCACCAAGCGCGGCTTACGAAAACATTCAGTACTTC. Protein sequence: CASSPSAAYENIQYF.

The V and J genes are TRBV19 and TRBJ2-1; 8 bases align to TRBD2. The CDR3 is made up of 15 amino acids. V shed 5 bases and J 3 bases; nucleotides not matched to a gene: 6. Per germline, CDR1 LNHDA and CDR2 SQIVND (reference sequence). The CDR3 coding sequence is TGTGCCAGTAGTCCACCCGGGACTAGCTACAATGAGCAGTTCTTC. Translation gives CASSPPGTSYNEQFF. The variable domain in full, with the rest retrieved from reference TRBV19 and TRBJ2-1, is DGGITQSPKYLFRKEGQNVTLSCEQNLNHDAMYWYRQDPGQGLRLIYYSQIVNDFQKGDIAEGYSVSREKKESFPLTVTSAQKNPTAFYLCASSPPGTSYNEQFFGPGTRLTVL.

The CDR3 DNA sequence: TGTGCCAGCAGTCGACTTGGAGATACGCAGTATTTT. Its protein product is CASSRLGDTQYF. J is TRBJ2-3 and V is TRBV6-5; D gene ambiguous. V was cut by 5 bases and J by 5 bases, with 8 bases left in between. The CDR3 spans 12 residues. Looked up from germline, CDR1 is MNHEY and CDR2 is SVGAGI.

V usage is TRBV30 and J usage is TRBJ2-1; D is undetermined. Germline lookup yields CDR1 GTSNPN and CDR2 SVGIG (reference sequence). V shed 0 bases and J shed 3 bases, with 12 bases lying between them. The CDR3 is made up of 15 amino acids. CDR3 in DNA: TGTGCCTGGAGTGTACACCCGAAGCTCTACAATGAGCAGTTCTTC. Translated: CAWSVHPKLYNEQFF. Full variable domain (missing parts from reference TRBV30 and TRBJ2-1): SQTIHQWPATLVQPVGSPLSLECTVEGTSNPNLYWYRQAAGRGLQLLFYSVGIGQISSEVPQNLSASRPQDRQFILSSKKLLLSDSGFYLCAWSVHPKLYNEQFFGPGTRLTVL.

The genes are TRBV28 and TRBJ1-2, with 9 bases fitting TRBD1. The V gene end was trimmed by 6 bases and the J gene end by 7 bases; junction bases not matched to a gene: 12. This CDR3 comprises 15 residues. CDR1 is MDHEN, CDR2 SYDVKM, per germline. CDR3 in DNA: TGTGCCAGCAGAACTCAGGACAGGGGAACTCTTGGCTACACCTTC. This translates into CASRTQDRGTLGYTF.

For the CDR3, the DNA is TGTGCCAGCGTTCGTGCGGGGAATGAGCAGTTCTTC. It is translated as CASVRAGNEQFF. The V call is TRBV2, the J call TRBJ2-1; maybe TRBD2 (6 bases). This CDR3 has 12 amino acids. Between the trimmed V and J ends, which lost 8 bases and 7 bases, there was a span of 12 bases. CDR1 is SNHLY and CDR2 is FYNNEI in the germline V gene.

This clone was found a few times. The rearrangement links TRBV6-5 to TRBJ1-5; D gene ambiguous. The germline CDR1 and CDR2 sequences are MNHEY and SVGAGI. V lost 6 bases, J lost 7 bases, and 13 bases lay in between. The CDR3 extends over 13 amino acids. The CDR3 DNA follows: TGTGCCAGCAGACCCAAGGCGGAGCAGCCCCAGCATTTT. Amino acids: CASRPKAEQPQHF.

The J gene is TRBJ2-5, the V gene TRBV28; 8 bases map to TRBD2. Germline lookup yields CDR1 MDHEN and CDR2 SYDVKM. Losses at the gene ends were 2 bases for V and 5 bases for J; bases not matched to a gene: 4. The CDR3 consists of 14 residues. CDR3 residues: CASSLAGGLETQYF. DNA of the CDR3: TGTGCCAGCAGTTTAGCGGGGGGTTTGGAGACCCAGTACTTC.

This clone was seen more than once but under ten times. The chain uses TRBV23-1 and TRBJ1-1, with D unclear. TRBV23-1 is an open reading frame, and its role is uncertain. V was pared by 0 bases and J by 3 bases, with 11 bases between. There are 15 residues in the CDR3. CDR3 amino acids: CASSQSYGGHTEAFF. The DNA for the CDR3 is TGCGCCAGCAGTCAATCCTATGGAGGTCACACTGAAGCTTTCTTT.

The chain links TRBV15 to TRBJ2-5, with 8 bases matching TRBD1. Germline V lookup: CDR1 LNHNV, CDR2 YYDKDF (reference sequence). V lost 1 base to trimming and J lost 0 bases; unmatched junction nucleotides: 4. The CDR3 spans 16 residues. The CDR3 nucleotides read TGTGCCACCAGCAGAGCGGGCAGGGGGCACCAAGAGACCCAGTACTTC. Translation gives CATSRAGRGHQETQYF.

The rearrangement joins TRBV7-2 to TRBJ2-1; D possibly corresponds to TRBD2 (5 bases). The V and J ends lost 4 bases and 3 bases respectively, with 7 bases between them. This CDR3 is built from 13 residues. Germline loops: CDR1 SGHTA, CDR2 FQGNSA. CDR3 bases: TGTGCCAGCAGCTCGACTATCTACAATGAGCAGTTCTTC. Protein sequence: CASSSTIYNEQFF.

The rearrangement links TRBV6-5 to TRBJ1-5; D is undetermined. The CDR3 runs 12 residues. With 5 bases removed from V and 4 bases from J, the gap between germline ends came to 6 bases. Germline V gives CDR1 MNHEY, CDR2 SVGAGI. CDR3 bases: TGTGCCAGCAGTGACCCAAATCAGCCCCAGCATTTT. This translates into CASSDPNQPQHF.

The chain is built from TRBV6-1 and TRBJ2-7; D gene uncertain. The length of the CDR3 is 12 residues. Trimming removed 4 bases at V and 6 bases at J, with 10 bases between. Germline V gene data show CDR1 as MNHNS and CDR2 as SASEGT. CDR3 nucleotide sequence: TGTGCCAGCAGTGTACTTAATCGCGAGCAGTACTTC. This gives the protein CASSVLNREQYF.

This chain links TRBV27 with TRBJ1-4; D unclear. The CDR3 has 13 amino acids. The V gene lost 2 bases and the J gene lost 5 bases, with 6 bases spanning the gap. The V gene's germline CDR1 is MNHEY and CDR2 SMNVEV (reference sequence). CDR3 in amino acids: CASSLSLNEKLFF. In nucleotides, the CDR3 is TGTGCCAGCAGTTTAAGTTTGAATGAAAAACTGTTTTTT.

V gene TRBV28 combines with J gene TRBJ1-2; 9 bases line up with TRBD1. CDR1 MDHEN and CDR2 SYDVKM come from the germline V gene. V dropped 4 bases and J dropped 2; count of bases not matched to a gene: 2. The CDR3 contains 14 residues. DNA of the CDR3: TGTGCCAGCAGTTCCACAGGGGGCAACTATGGCTACACCTTC. Residues: CASSSTGGNYGYTF.

This sequence joins TRBV29-1 and TRBJ2-3; TRBD1 matches 10 bases. Per the germline V gene, CDR1 is SQVTM and CDR2 is ANQGSEA. Germline trimming cut 7 bases from V and 4 bases from J; bases unmatched to any gene: 8. This CDR3 region has 14 residues. Here the CDR3 reads CSASRGTGADTQYF. CDR3 DNA sequence: TGCAGCGCTTCAAGGGGGACAGGGGCAGATACGCAGTATTTT.

V is TRBV27 and J is TRBJ1-6; no firm D call. The CDR3 runs 14 residues. Between the trimmed V and J ends, which lost 6 bases and 10 bases, there was a span of 16 bases. The V gene's germline CDR1 is MNHEY and CDR2 SMNVEV (reference sequence). Here the CDR3 reads CASRGWAELSPLHF. As DNA, the CDR3 is TGTGCCAGCAGAGGATGGGCAGAATTGTCACCCCTCCACTTT.

This clone has a single count. In the same sample, other DNA sequences code for this CDR3. This chain connects TRBV6-5 to TRBJ1-5; D is unclear. Trimming cost V 2 bases and J 6 bases, with 8 bases left between them. The CDR3 is made up of 13 amino acids. Germline-derived CDR1 and CDR2 are MNHEY and SVGAGI. The CDR3 sequence is CASSYQDGQPQHF. The CDR3 nucleotides read TGTGCCAGCAGTTACCAGGATGGTCAGCCCCAGCATTTT.

The chain employs TRBV9 and TRBJ2-5; the match to TRBD1 covers 8 bases. From germline, CDR1 is SGDLS and CDR2 YYNGEE. J lost 0 bases, V lost 3 bases, and 13 bases had no gene match. This CDR3 has 18 amino acids. In DNA, the CDR3 is TGTGCCAGCAGCGGACCCCTGGGACAGGCGTTATACCAAGAGACCCAGTACTTC. Its translation is CASSGPLGQALYQETQYF. Using reference TRBV9 and TRBJ2-5 for the parts outside the CDR3, the full variable domain is DSGVTQTPKHLITATGQRVTLRCSPRSGDLSVYWYQQSLDQGLQFLIQYYNGEERAKGNILERFSAQQFPDLHSELNLSSLELGDSALYFCASSGPLGQALYQETQYFGPGTRLLVL.

The chain employs TRBV27 and TRBJ1-6; a weak D match, TRBD1 (5 bases). V was cut by 6 bases and J by 10 bases, with 16 bases left in between. The CDR3 spans 14 residues. The germline gives CDR1 MNHEY, CDR2 SMNVEV (reference sequence). The CDR3 nucleotides are TGTGCCAGCAGCCCTTATAGGGGTGGGTCACCCCTCCACTTT. Its translation is CASSPYRGGSPLHF.

This clone has only one observation. V and J are TRBV18 and TRBJ1-2; no reliable D call. The CDR3 has 17 amino acids. Trimming left V 3 bases short and J 0 bases short, with 17 bases between. From germline, CDR1 is KGHSH and CDR2 LQKENI. CDR3 region: CASSPYGEAGSNYGYTF. The CDR3 nucleotides read TGTGCCAGCTCACCTTACGGGGAGGCCGGCTCTAACTATGGCTACACCTTC.

The J gene is TRBJ1-2, the V gene TRBV25-1; D is unclear. The V end lost 2 bases, the J end lost 8 bases, and 12 bases lay between the germline ends. Germline-derived CDR1 and CDR2 are MGHDK and SYGVNS. The CDR3 runs to 13 residues. CDR3 in amino acids: CASSENIDGGYTF. DNA for the CDR3: TGTGCCAGCAGTGAAAACATTGACGGGGGCTACACCTTC.

This chain links TRBV7-2 with TRBJ2-2; D not certain. Germline V CDR1 and CDR2: SGHTA, FQGNSA. This CDR3 contains 16 residues. V was shortened by 3 bases and J by 5 bases, with 16 bases between the two germline ends. The CDR3 here is CASSFRPPLGTGELFF. As DNA, the CDR3 is TGTGCCAGCAGCTTCCGGCCGCCCTTGGGAACCGGGGAGCTGTTTTTT.

The chain couples TRBV28 to TRBJ1-5, with 7 bases matching TRBD1. Germline V gene lookup returns CDR1 MDHEN and CDR2 SYDVKM. The J segment lost 6 bases and the V segment lost 6 bases, leaving 8 bases of the junction unmatched. The CDR3 loop spans 14 amino acids. The CDR3 DNA follows: TGTGCCAGCAGCCTAGGGGGCGCGGTTCAGCCCCAGCATTTT. Translation: CASSLGGAVQPQHF.

The J gene is TRBJ2-7, the V gene TRBV5-1; maybe TRBD2 (7 bases). CDR1 and CDR2 (germline): SGHRS, YFSETQ. The CDR3 runs 16 residues. The V end lost 4 bases, the J end lost 1 base, and 18 bases lay between the germline ends. The CDR3 nucleotides read TGCGCCAGCAGCGGGGGGGGCGGGGGAGCGTCCTACGAGCAGTACTTC. It is translated as CASSGGGGGASYEQYF. Filled out from reference TRBV5-1 and TRBJ2-7, the complete variable domain reads KAGVTQTPRYLIKTRGQQVTLSCSPISGHRSVSWYQQTPGQGLQFLFEYFSETQRNKGNFPGRFSGRQFSNSRSEMNVSTLELGDSALYLCASSGGGGGASYEQYFGPGTRLTVT.

The chain has TRBV7-2 and TRBJ2-5; no clear D gene. V dropped 1 base and J dropped 0 bases, with 9 bases sitting between them. The CDR3 covers 15 residues. CDR1 and CDR2 from the germline V gene are SGHTA and FQGNSA. The CDR3 reads CASSLVGQNQETQYF. DNA for the CDR3: TGTGCCAGCAGCTTAGTTGGGCAGAACCAAGAGACCCAGTACTTC.

This chain connects TRBV4-2 to TRBJ1-5; the match to TRBD1 covers 7 bases. The CDR3 is made up of 15 amino acids. Trimming took 1 base from V and 4 from J; bases not matched to a gene: 4. CDR1 is LGHNA, CDR2 YNFKEQ, per germline. CDR3 residues: CASSQGTGDNQPQHF. CDR3 bases: TGTGCCAGCAGCCAAGGGACAGGAGATAATCAGCCCCAGCATTTT.

The rearrangement links TRBV4-1 to TRBJ2-7; 9 nucleotides match TRBD1. Losses at the gene ends were 4 bases for V and 6 bases for J; bases not matched to a gene: 10. This CDR3 is 15 amino acids long. Germline values: CDR1 MGHRA, CDR2 YSYEKL. Here the CDR3 DNA reads TGCGCCAGCAGCCCTTACAGGGGGCAATTCTCCGAGCAGTACTTC. Translating it yields CASSPYRGQFSEQYF.

J is TRBJ2-5 and V is TRBV5-1, with D possibly matching TRBD2 (6 bases). Germline assignment: CDR1 SGHRS and CDR2 YFSETQ. Trimming took off 3 bases at V and 1 base at J, with 10 bases between the two ends. The CDR3 sequence is 14 residues long. The CDR3 DNA is TGCGCCAGCAGCTCATCCGGGAGCCAAGAGACCCAGTACTTC. Its protein product is CASSSSGSQETQYF.

This rearrangement joins TRBV5-4 to TRBJ2-2; D remains unclear. There are 15 residues in the CDR3. V was trimmed by 1 base and J by 2 bases, leaving 9 bases between them. Germline V CDR1 and CDR2: SGHNT, YYREEE (reference sequence). CDR3 sequence reads: CASSLSTANTGELFF. In DNA, the CDR3 is TGTGCCAGCAGCTTGTCCACTGCTAACACCGGGGAGCTGTTTTTT.

V usage is TRBV6-5 and J usage is TRBJ2-3; tentatively, D is TRBD2 (6 bases). V was cut by 2 bases and J by 0 bases, with 9 bases left in between. Germline CDR1 reads MNHEY; CDR2 reads SVGAGI. The CDR3 extends over 15 amino acids. CDR3 residues: CASSYSSGSTDTQYF. CDR3 in DNA: TGTGCCAGCAGTTACAGTAGCGGAAGCACAGATACGCAGTATTTT.

This clone was counted once. V and J are TRBV19 and TRBJ1-1; D gene ambiguous. Per the germline V gene, CDR1 is LNHDA and CDR2 is SQIVND (reference sequence). Trimming shortened V by 1 base and J by 1 base, and 10 bases separated the two germline ends. The CDR3 has 15 residues. CDR3 sequence reads: CASSIVATGNTEAFF. The CDR3 region has the DNA TGTGCCAGTAGTATAGTGGCCACCGGGAACACTGAAGCTTTCTTT.